Below are 19 T cell receptor beta chains sequenced from a single sample in a study of siplizumab effects on memory and regulatory T cells. The protocol was immunoSEQ multiplex PCR, while the TCRdb copy is restricted to in-frame clones and leaves out a portion. Seen here are roughly 26,000 clones, 75% to 85% observed once, and the top ten hold around 25%. Sequenced input: memory CD4+ T cells sorted from blood. The receptor set was obtained from a human donor in good health.

This chain uses TRBV11-2 with TRBJ2-2; the match to TRBD2 covers 8 bases. Germline lookup yields CDR1 SGHAT and CDR2 FQNNGV. V shed 8 bases, J shed 5 bases, and the junction held 10 bases outside the gene matches. The CDR3 spans 15 residues. CDR3: CASGPAGVPTGELFF. The DNA of the CDR3 is TGTGCCAGCGGTCCAGCGGGAGTACCGACCGGGGAGCTGTTTTTT.

The chain combines TRBV6-5 with TRBJ1-2; a possible D gene is TRBD1 (5 bases). This CDR3 comprises 14 residues. Trimming shortened V by 6 bases and J by 8 bases, and 19 bases separated the two germline ends. Germline values: CDR1 MNHEY, CDR2 SVGAGI. CDR3 loop: CASRDTGAEEGYTF. The CDR3 nucleotides are TGTGCCAGCAGAGACACCGGGGCGGAGGAGGGCTACACCTTC.

This chain joins TRBV6-5 and TRBJ1-5; 7 bases are shared with TRBD1. The V gene end was trimmed by 4 bases and the J gene end by 3 bases; junction bases not matched to a gene: 6. The CDR3 sequence is 15 residues long. Germline V CDR1 and CDR2: MNHEY, SVGAGI. The CDR3 DNA follows: TGTGCCAGCAGTTTGGGACAGTTAGACAATCAGCCCCAGCATTTT. It is translated as CASSLGQLDNQPQHF.

This chain connects TRBV29-1 to TRBJ2-3; the D gene is possibly TRBD2 (6 bases). This CDR3 has 14 amino acids. V lost 2 bases and J 4 bases, leaving 13 bases between the germline ends. Germline CDR1 is SQVTM and CDR2 is ANQGSEA. DNA of the CDR3: TGCAGCGTTGAACCGACCACTAGCCCAGATACGCAGTATTTT. Its translation: CSVEPTTSPDTQYF.

This clone was found a few times. The same CDR3 arises from other DNA sequences in this sample as well. V and J are TRBV27 and TRBJ1-1; D might be TRBD1 (5 bases). Trimming stripped 7 bases from V and 8 bases from J, with 20 bases between. Germline lookup yields CDR1 MNHEY and CDR2 SMNVEV (reference sequence). The CDR3 runs to 14 residues. This CDR3 reads CASTNRGQGTEAFF. The CDR3, as DNA: TGTGCCAGCACAAATCGGGGTCAGGGCACCGAAGCTTTCTTT.

The chain recombines TRBV15 with TRBJ2-5; D gene unclear. The CDR3 is 14 amino acids. Germline assignment: CDR1 LNHNV and CDR2 YYDKDF (reference sequence). Trimming shortened V by 1 base and J by 0 bases, and 6 bases separated the two germline ends. The CDR3 here is CATSRGHNQETQYF. CDR3 coding DNA: TGTGCCACCAGCAGAGGGCACAACCAAGAGACCCAGTACTTC.

V usage is TRBV13 and J usage is TRBJ2-2, with 10 bases aligning to TRBD2. The CDR3 sequence is 18 residues long. The V and J ends lost 5 bases and 3 bases, in that order; junction bases with no gene match: 12. Looked up from germline, CDR1 is PRHDT and CDR2 is FYEKMQ (reference sequence). As DNA, the CDR3 is TGTGCCAGCAGCCCGCCCACCAGGACTAGCGGTGACACCGGGGAGCTGTTTTTT. Translation: CASSPPTRTSGDTGELFF.

The chain links TRBV5-1 to TRBJ2-2, with D hard to call. CDR1 SGHRS and CDR2 YFSETQ come from the germline V gene. The CDR3 is 15 amino acids. V lost 0 bases, J lost 0 bases, and 6 bases lay in between. CDR3 DNA: TGCGCCAGCAGCTTGGCCGAGGCGAACACCGGGGAGCTGTTTTTT. Protein product: CASSLAEANTGELFF.

The chain joins TRBV30 to TRBJ1-2, with a weak D call TRBD1 (6 bases). The germline V and J ends were trimmed by 3 bases and 2 bases, with 7 bases remaining between them. The germline gives CDR1 GTSNPN, CDR2 SVGIG (reference sequence). The CDR3 length is 12 residues. The CDR3 bases are TGTGCCTGGAGCACAGGGAACTATGGCTACACCTTC. This encodes CAWSTGNYGYTF. Based on the CDR3 plus reference TRBV30 and TRBJ1-2, the full variable domain is SQTIHQWPATLVQPVGSPLSLECTVEGTSNPNLYWYRQAAGRGLQLLFYSVGIGQISSEVPQNLSASRPQDRQFILSSKKLLLSDSGFYLCAWSTGNYGYTFGSGTRLTVV.

CDR3 residues: CASSETPGQATGELFF. The CDR3 DNA is TGTGCCAGCAGTGAAACCCCCGGGCAGGCCACCGGGGAGCTGTTTTTT. The rearrangement joins TRBV6-1 to TRBJ2-2; D ambiguous. Germline V gives CDR1 MNHNS, CDR2 SASEGT. Trimming took 2 bases from V and 4 from J, leaving 14 bases between them. The CDR3 length is 16 residues.

The chain carries TRBV19 and TRBJ1-2; D uncertain. Germline CDR1 and CDR2: LNHDA and SQIVND (reference sequence). This CDR3 has 14 residues. V was pared by 1 base and J by 7 bases, with 13 bases between. The DNA of the CDR3 is TGTGCCAGTAGTATAGTGAACCAGATGGGTGGCTACACCTTC. Amino acid sequence: CASSIVNQMGGYTF. The whole variable domain, filled in from reference TRBV19 and TRBJ1-2, reads DGGITQSPKYLFRKEGQNVTLSCEQNLNHDAMYWYRQDPGQGLRLIYYSQIVNDFQKGDIAEGYSVSREKKESFPLTVTSAQKNPTAFYLCASSIVNQMGGYTFGSGTRLTVV.

This chain joins TRBV9 and TRBJ2-3, with D perhaps given as TRBD1 or TRBD2 (5 bases each). The CDR3 has 16 amino acids. V was pared by 4 bases and J by 0 bases, with 15 bases between. Germline V gene sequence: CDR1 SGDLS, CDR2 YYNGEE. CDR3 in DNA: TGTGCCAGCAGCCTAAGCGAGGGGTCTAGCACAGATACGCAGTATTTT. It encodes CASSLSEGSSTDTQYF.

The chain employs TRBV5-1 and TRBJ2-3, with 7 positions matching TRBD1. Looked up from germline, CDR1 is SGHRS and CDR2 is YFSETQ. V dropped 1 base and J dropped 0; count of bases not matched to a gene: 5. The CDR3 length is 16 residues. The CDR3 protein is CASSLLPGGSTDTQYF. CDR3 nucleotides: TGCGCCAGCAGCTTGCTTCCAGGGGGAAGCACAGATACGCAGTATTTT.

The chain couples TRBV27 to TRBJ2-1; TRBD2 might be the D (6 bases). Between the trimmed V and J ends, which lost 1 base and 5 bases, there was a span of 15 bases. Germline V gene sequence: CDR1 MNHEY, CDR2 SMNVEV (reference sequence). The length of the CDR3 is 16 residues. CDR3 loop: CASSLFFLGTHNEQFF. DNA of the CDR3: TGTGCCAGCAGTTTATTTTTTTTGGGGACTCACAATGAGCAGTTCTTC.

The genes are TRBV5-1 and TRBJ1-1; TRBD1 might be the D (5 bases). Germline-derived CDR1 and CDR2 are SGHRS and YFSETQ. The V end was cut by 1 base, the J end by 1 base, with 8 bases between. CDR3 length: 14 residues. CDR3 DNA sequence: TGCGCCAGCAGCTTGCGGACACAGAACACTGAAGCTTTCTTT. It is translated as CASSLRTQNTEAFF.

By share of the sample, this clone is medium-sized (0.01 to 0.1%). The rearrangement uses TRBV15 and TRBJ1-1; D remains ambiguous. V was shortened by 3 bases and J by 1 base, with 6 bases between the two germline ends. In germline, CDR1 is LNHNV, CDR2 YYDKDF (reference sequence). This CDR3 contains 13 residues. The CDR3 protein is CATSRDKNTEAFF. For the CDR3, the DNA is TGTGCCACCAGCAGGGATAAGAACACTGAAGCTTTCTTT.

This clone has just one count. The V call is TRBV4-3, the J call TRBJ2-3; D tentatively reads TRBD1 or TRBD2 (5 bases each). CDR1 and CDR2 (germline): LGHNA, YSLEER. The CDR3 is 14 amino acids. V was trimmed by 0 bases and J by 6 bases, leaving 10 bases between them. The CDR3 here is CASSQERGRDTQYF. Written as DNA, the CDR3 is TGCGCCAGCAGCCAAGAAAGGGGACGGGATACGCAGTATTTT.

This rearrangement joins TRBV4-1 to TRBJ2-2, with D possibly TRBD1 on 6 matching bases. Trimming removed 0 bases at V and 5 bases at J, with 16 bases between. CDR1 and CDR2 (germline): MGHRA, YSYEKL. The length of the CDR3 is 17 residues. CDR3: CASSQDLGDTITGELFF. For the CDR3, the DNA is TGCGCCAGCAGCCAAGATCTGGGGGACACTATAACCGGGGAGCTGTTTTTT.

The chain carries TRBV5-6 and TRBJ1-1, with 7 bases matching TRBD1. V dropped 5 bases and J dropped 11; count of bases not matched to a gene: 9. This CDR3 is 12 amino acids long. The V gene's germline CDR1 is SGHDT and CDR2 YYEEEE. The CDR3 region is CASSKDRVNAFF. CDR3 sequence (DNA): TGTGCCAGCAGTAAAGACAGGGTAAACGCTTTCTTT.